The present T cell receptor (beta chain) was sequenced within a study of response to subunit inactivated influenza vaccine (dated by TCRdb to between 2018 and 2020). For the study in its entirety: Deep quantitative profiling of the T cell receptor repertoire was used in the study to follow responses to a trivalent subunit inactivated influenza vaccine.

General study outcomes and caveats: It was suggested by the authors that each seasonal influenza vaccination may recruit only a limited number of new T cells.

To note about this clonotype: Its antigen remains unidentified. A read error may produce the germline difference seen at one junction end.

Its CDR3 holds 13 amino acids, cysteine through phenylalanine. Left in the record is the CDR3 DNA by itself, 39 bases read in frame from the first base. Per the germline V gene, MNHNS is the CDR1 and SASEGT is the CDR2. The method behind the library was RT-PCR. Sequencing took place on an Illumina HiSeq 2500. TCRdb passed the public sequencing reads through fastp at Q25 and MiXCR, retaining productive beta sequences. Every entry covers one CDR3 protein and lists the most common genes and DNA from its rows. A total of approximately 680,000 distinct CDR3 sequences appear in this sample, less than 20% of them only once. Together, the top ten hold roughly 10% of the sample.

The chain was built from TRBV6-1 and TRBJ1-4; TRBD1 could be the D gene, as 5 bases match. This clonotype originated in a man aged 50-60 years who received an inactivated influenza vaccine. Donor details come from another sample of the same person, matched by shared clones. Here the sequenced sample was PBMCs from blood, taken less than 13 days after vaccination. The CDR3: CTSSEGPGEKLFF. The nucleotide sequence is given as TGTACCAGCAGTGAGGGACCGGGTGAAAAACTGTTTTTT.